Listed below are T cell receptor beta chains from one sample, sequenced in a study of Ad26.COV2.S vaccination and SARS-CoV-2 variants. Measured with immunoSEQ multiplex PCR; TCRdb has only the in-frame clones, and not every one. The repertoire includes 300,000 to 400,000 clones, 85% to 90% of them detected once, and about 5% sits in the top ten. Sequenced here: peripheral blood, sampled in a trial of Ad26.COV2.S vaccine versus placebo. These receptors were taken from a person between 18 and 65 years old who received the Ad26.COV2.S COVID-19 vaccine or a placebo. The CDR3 runs from the conserved cysteine through the conserved F or W. The order of the fields is V gene, J gene, D gene, clone size, CDR3 protein, CDR3 DNA. A D gene is named only where the DNA matches it firmly. Expanded clones get a size class; other rows say once, few or many, or leave the size out.

v_gene: TRBV12-5; j_gene: TRBJ2-2; d_gene: .; abundance: .; CDR3aa: CASGFRVTGELFF; CDR3nt: TGTGCTAGTGGTTTCCGGGTAACCGGGGAGCTGTTTTTT
v_gene: TRBV5-5; j_gene: TRBJ2-7; d_gene: TRBD1; abundance: .; CDR3aa: CASSLGQGITYEQYF; CDR3nt: TGTGCCAGCAGCTTGGGACAGGGGATCACCTACGAGCAGTACTTC
v_gene: TRBV6-5; j_gene: TRBJ1-4; d_gene: .; abundance: .; CDR3aa: CASSPEGDTNEKLFF; CDR3nt: TGTGCCAGCAGCCCCGAGGGGGACACGAATGAAAAACTGTTTTTT
v_gene: TRBV6-4; j_gene: TRBJ1-1; d_gene: .; abundance: many; CDR3aa: CASSDSVNTEAFF; CDR3nt: TGTGCCAGCAGTGACTCAGTGAACACTGAAGCTTTCTTT
v_gene: TRBV6-5; j_gene: TRBJ1-2; d_gene: TRBD1; abundance: once; CDR3aa: CASQNRGQGYGYTF; CDR3nt: TGTGCCAGCCAAAACCGGGGACAGGGATATGGCTACACCTTC
v_gene: TRBV27; j_gene: TRBJ1-3; d_gene: TRBD1; abundance: .; CDR3aa: CASRTGGSGNTIYF; CDR3nt: TGTGCCAGCAGGACAGGGGGCTCTGGAAACACCATATATTTT
v_gene: TRBV27; j_gene: TRBJ2-1; d_gene: TRBD1; abundance: .; CDR3aa: CASSLRQGVGNEQFF; CDR3nt: TGTGCCAGCAGTTTAAGACAGGGGGTAGGCAATGAGCAGTTCTTC
v_gene: TRBV7-8; j_gene: TRBJ1-2; d_gene: .; abundance: .; CDR3aa: CASSVGDGYTF; CDR3nt: TGTGCCAGCAGTGTCGGGGATGGCTACACCTTC
v_gene: TRBV9; j_gene: TRBJ2-1; d_gene: .; abundance: .; CDR3aa: CASSAGSNMYNEQFF; CDR3nt: TGTGCCAGCAGCGCCGGGTCGAATATGTACAATGAGCAGTTCTTC
v_gene: TRBV6-2/TRBV6-3; j_gene: TRBJ2-3; d_gene: .; abundance: .; CDR3aa: CASSPKTRGGTDTQYF; CDR3nt: TGTGCCAGCAGCCCAAAAACCAGAGGGGGCACAGATACGCAGTATTTT
v_gene: TRBV11-2; j_gene: TRBJ1-2; d_gene: .; abundance: .; CDR3aa: CASSQSGSYGYTF; CDR3nt: TGTGCCAGCAGCCAATCTGGGTCCTATGGCTACACCTTC
v_gene: TRBV5-8; j_gene: TRBJ1-4; d_gene: TRBD1; abundance: .; CDR3aa: CAFHRDRGEKLFF; CDR3nt: TGTGCCTTCCACCGGGACAGGGGTGAAAAACTGTTTTTT
v_gene: TRBV5-1; j_gene: TRBJ2-5; d_gene: TRBD2; abundance: .; CDR3aa: CASSLGPSGSTLGETQYF; CDR3nt: TGCGCCAGCAGCTTGGGGCCTAGCGGGAGCACTCTCGGGGAGACCCAGTACTTC
v_gene: TRBV11-2; j_gene: TRBJ2-2; d_gene: .; abundance: .; CDR3aa: CASAREYGNTGELFF; CDR3nt: TGTGCCAGCGCCCGAGAGTACGGGAACACCGGGGAGCTGTTTTTT
v_gene: TRBV18; j_gene: TRBJ1-2; d_gene: .; abundance: .; CDR3aa: CASSPGGSGWIYGYTF; CDR3nt: TGTGCCAGCTCACCAGGAGGATCAGGGTGGATCTATGGCTACACCTTC
v_gene: TRBV4-1; j_gene: TRBJ1-6; d_gene: .; abundance: few; CDR3aa: CASSQFGDNSPLHF; CDR3nt: TGCGCCAGCAGCCAATTCGGGGATAATTCACCCCTCCACTTT
v_gene: TRBV27; j_gene: TRBJ2-1; d_gene: TRBD1; abundance: .; CDR3aa: CASSSDRGSIWYEQFF; CDR3nt: TGTGCCAGCAGTTCTGACAGGGGAAGTATTTGGTATGAGCAGTTCTTC
v_gene: TRBV10-1; j_gene: TRBJ2-7; d_gene: .; abundance: .; CDR3aa: CASSDRSYEQYF; CDR3nt: TGCGCCAGCAGTGACAGATCCTACGAGCAGTACTTC
v_gene: TRBV7-2; j_gene: TRBJ1-2; d_gene: .; abundance: .; CDR3aa: CASSPGIFYYGYTF; CDR3nt: TGTGCCAGCAGCCCGGGGATTTTTTACTATGGCTACACCTTC
v_gene: TRBV5-1; j_gene: TRBJ1-2; d_gene: .; abundance: once; CDR3aa: CASSSTGLYGYTF; CDR3nt: TGCGCCAGCAGCTCGACGGGGCTCTATGGCTACACCTTC
v_gene: TRBV11-3; j_gene: TRBJ2-1; d_gene: TRBD2; abundance: .; CDR3aa: CASSPLEGGGDNEQFF; CDR3nt: TGTGCCAGCAGCCCCCTTGAAGGCGGGGGGGACAATGAGCAGTTCTTC
v_gene: TRBV27; j_gene: TRBJ2-5; d_gene: .; abundance: .; CDR3aa: CASSSEGSGETQYF; CDR3nt: TGTGCCAGCAGTTCGGAGGGGAGTGGGGAGACCCAGTACTTC
v_gene: TRBV7-9; j_gene: TRBJ2-7; d_gene: TRBD2; abundance: .; CDR3aa: CASSPQGLAGTYEQYF; CDR3nt: TGTGCCAGCAGCCCCCAGGGACTAGCGGGGACCTACGAGCAGTACTTC
v_gene: TRBV7-2; j_gene: TRBJ1-6; d_gene: .; abundance: .; CDR3aa: CASSLVGTTNNSPLHF; CDR3nt: TGTGCCAGCAGCTTAGTTGGGACAACCAATAATTCACCCCTCCACTTT
v_gene: TRBV19; j_gene: TRBJ2-1; d_gene: TRBD2; abundance: .; CDR3aa: CASIPTGGTIHNEQFF; CDR3nt: TGTGCCAGTATCCCAACGGGGGGGACGATACACAATGAGCAGTTCTTC
v_gene: TRBV5-5; j_gene: TRBJ1-2; d_gene: .; abundance: .; CDR3aa: CASSLYREYGYTF; CDR3nt: TGTGCCAGCAGCTTATACAGGGAGTATGGCTACACCTTC
v_gene: TRBV25-1; j_gene: TRBJ1-1; d_gene: .; abundance: .; CDR3aa: CASSDPRLNTEAFF; CDR3nt: TGTGCCAGCAGTGATCCCAGGCTTAACACTGAAGCTTTCTTT
v_gene: TRBV5-1; j_gene: TRBJ1-1; d_gene: .; abundance: .; CDR3aa: CASSRGDSNEAFF; CDR3nt: TGCGCCAGCAGTCGGGGGGATAGTAATGAAGCTTTCTTT
v_gene: TRBV29-1; j_gene: TRBJ1-1; d_gene: .; abundance: .; CDR3aa: CSAWRGVAEAFF; CDR3nt: TGCAGCGCCTGGCGGGGAGTGGCTGAAGCTTTCTTT
v_gene: TRBV7-2; j_gene: TRBJ1-2; d_gene: .; abundance: .; CDR3aa: CASSPSPDSYYGYTF; CDR3nt: TGTGCCAGCAGCCCCTCCCCCGACAGTTACTATGGCTACACCTTC
v_gene: TRBV7-9; j_gene: TRBJ2-7; d_gene: .; abundance: .; CDR3aa: CASSQVGWAEQYF; CDR3nt: TGTGCCAGCAGCCAGGTGGGGTGGGCCGAGCAGTACTTC
v_gene: TRBV9; j_gene: TRBJ1-1; d_gene: .; abundance: .; CDR3aa: CASSVEWWDTEAFF; CDR3nt: TGTGCCAGCAGCGTAGAATGGTGGGACACTGAAGCTTTCTTT
v_gene: TRBV7-9; j_gene: TRBJ2-6; d_gene: .; abundance: .; CDR3aa: CASSRTSSGANVLTF; CDR3nt: TGTGCCAGCAGCCGTACAAGCTCTGGGGCCAACGTCCTGACTTTC
v_gene: TRBV7-9; j_gene: TRBJ1-3; d_gene: .; abundance: .; CDR3aa: CATKLGGGSGNTIYF; CDR3nt: TGTGCCACCAAGCTTGGAGGGGGCTCTGGAAACACCATATATTTT
v_gene: TRBV6-4; j_gene: TRBJ1-2; d_gene: .; abundance: .; CDR3aa: CASSDAETGYGYTF; CDR3nt: TGTGCCAGCAGTGACGCGGAGACGGGCTATGGCTACACCTTC
v_gene: TRBV4-2; j_gene: TRBJ1-2; d_gene: .; abundance: .; CDR3aa: CASSQDRGVGWNSNTF; CDR3nt: TGTGCCAGCAGCCAAGATCGGGGGGTCGGATGGAACTCGAACACCTTC
v_gene: TRBV7-9; j_gene: TRBJ1-5; d_gene: .; abundance: .; CDR3aa: CASSLQDQPQHF; CDR3nt: TGTGCCAGCAGCTTGCAGGATCAGCCCCAGCATTTT
v_gene: TRBV3-1/TRBV3-2; j_gene: TRBJ1-1; d_gene: .; abundance: .; CDR3aa: CASSQVQGKTEAFF; CDR3nt: TGTGCCAGCAGCCAAGTGCAGGGGAAAACTGAAGCTTTCTTT
v_gene: TRBV27; j_gene: TRBJ1-1; d_gene: TRBD1; abundance: few; CDR3aa: CASSSTGGSIGAFF; CDR3nt: TGTGCCAGCAGTTCGACAGGGGGATCGATCGGAGCTTTCTTT
v_gene: TRBV4-3; j_gene: TRBJ2-3; d_gene: TRBD1; abundance: .; CDR3aa: CASSPRLGQGITDTQYF; CDR3nt: TGCGCCAGCAGCCCTCGACTCGGACAGGGGATCACAGATACGCAGTATTTT
v_gene: TRBV29-1; j_gene: TRBJ1-2; d_gene: .; abundance: .; CDR3aa: CSVVEVGGDGYTF; CDR3nt: TGCAGCGTTGTAGAGGTTGGCGGCGATGGCTACACCTTC
v_gene: TRBV5-1; j_gene: TRBJ2-5; d_gene: .; abundance: .; CDR3aa: CASSPVWSQIQETQYF; CDR3nt: TGCGCCAGCAGCCCTGTCTGGAGTCAGATCCAAGAGACCCAGTACTTC
v_gene: TRBV7-9; j_gene: TRBJ1-1; d_gene: TRBD1; abundance: once; CDR3aa: CASGGITGGMMNTEAFF; CDR3nt: TGTGCCAGCGGGGGGATCACAGGGGGAATGATGAACACTGAAGCTTTCTTT
v_gene: TRBV30; j_gene: TRBJ1-1; d_gene: .; abundance: .; CDR3aa: CAWSGVGVEAFF; CDR3nt: TGTGCCTGGAGTGGCGTCGGGGTAGAAGCTTTCTTT
v_gene: TRBV15; j_gene: TRBJ1-2; d_gene: .; abundance: .; CDR3aa: CATSRENLAYYGYTF; CDR3nt: TGTGCCACCAGCAGAGAAAACTTGGCCTACTATGGCTACACCTTC
v_gene: TRBV19; j_gene: TRBJ1-1; d_gene: TRBD1; abundance: once; CDR3aa: CASRMGQGNTEAFF; CDR3nt: TGTGCCAGTAGAATGGGACAGGGGAACACTGAAGCTTTCTTT
v_gene: TRBV25-1; j_gene: TRBJ1-6; d_gene: .; abundance: few; CDR3aa: CASSGTVLPLHF; CDR3nt: TGTGCCAGCAGTGGTACCGTCTTGCCCCTCCACTTT
v_gene: TRBV7-9; j_gene: TRBJ2-5; d_gene: TRBD1; abundance: .; CDR3aa: CASSSERQGQTQYF; CDR3nt: TGTGCCAGCAGCTCAGAGAGACAGGGGCAGACCCAGTACTTC
v_gene: TRBV5-6; j_gene: TRBJ1-1; d_gene: .; abundance: .; CDR3aa: CASSLTPRMNTEAFF; CDR3nt: TGTGCCAGCAGCTTGACCCCCAGAATGAACACTGAAGCTTTCTTT
v_gene: TRBV5-4; j_gene: TRBJ1-4; d_gene: TRBD1; abundance: .; CDR3aa: CASSIGQDEKLFF; CDR3nt: TGTGCCAGCAGCATTGGACAGGATGAAAAACTGTTTTTT
v_gene: TRBV4-3; j_gene: TRBJ2-1; d_gene: .; abundance: .; CDR3aa: CASSQAQGEVADEQFF; CDR3nt: TGCGCCAGCAGCCAAGCACAGGGAGAGGTAGCCGATGAGCAGTTCTTC
v_gene: TRBV3-1/TRBV3-2; j_gene: TRBJ2-1; d_gene: TRBD2; abundance: .; CDR3aa: CASRRGGVNNEQFF; CDR3nt: TGTGCCAGCAGGCGGGGGGGAGTGAACAATGAGCAGTTCTTC
v_gene: TRBV7-9; j_gene: TRBJ1-2; d_gene: TRBD1; abundance: .; CDR3aa: CASSRGQGSYTF; CDR3nt: TGTGCCAGCAGCCGAGGACAGGGGAGCTACACCTTC
v_gene: TRBV5-6; j_gene: TRBJ1-4; d_gene: .; abundance: .; CDR3aa: CASEKIGVEKLFF; CDR3nt: TGTGCCAGCGAGAAGATAGGGGTTGAAAAACTGTTTTTT
v_gene: TRBV7-9; j_gene: TRBJ2-5; d_gene: .; abundance: .; CDR3aa: CASTRRGLLETQYF; CDR3nt: TGTGCCAGCACCCGTCGGGGCTTACTGGAGACCCAGTACTTC
v_gene: TRBV4-3; j_gene: TRBJ1-1; d_gene: .; abundance: few; CDR3aa: CASSQFGVSNTEAFF; CDR3nt: TGCGCCAGCAGCCAATTCGGGGTATCCAACACTGAAGCTTTCTTT